Each of the 26 T cell receptor beta chains below was sequenced from the same sample in a study of PD-1 blockade in classical Hodgkin lymphoma. Indicated time point: newly diagnosed, previously untreated cHL patient sample. Purification of CD4+ T cells from thawed PBMCs was performed via magnetic negative selection. Sequencing used immunoSEQ multiplex PCR; TCRdb keeps in-frame clones, though not all of them. Seen here are over 25,000 clones, roughly 90% observed once, and the top ten hold under 0.4%. Material for sequencing was CD4+ T cells from blood. These receptors came from a human donor with classical Hodgkin lymphoma.

The gene calls are TRBV5-8 and TRBJ2-5, with 8 bases fitting TRBD1. Germline V gives CDR1 SGHTS, CDR2 YDEGEE. CDR3 length: 15 amino acids. J lost 2 bases, V lost 4 bases, and 7 bases had no gene match. The CDR3 here is CASSPGTGIQETQYF. The CDR3 DNA reads TGTGCCAGCAGCCCCGGGACAGGTATTCAAGAGACCCAGTACTTC.

The chain has TRBV6-4 and TRBJ2-7; 9 nucleotides align to TRBD2. The CDR3 contains 16 residues. Trimming took 0 bases from V and 2 from J; bases not matched to a gene: 5. Germline-derived CDR1 and CDR2 are MRHNA and SNTAGT. For the CDR3, the DNA is TGTGCCAGCAGTGACTCGAGCGGGAGGTTTACCTACGAGCAGTACTTC. Amino acids: CASSDSSGRFTYEQYF.

The chain is built from TRBV30 and TRBJ1-4; D unresolved. This CDR3 has 17 amino acids. From germline, CDR1 is GTSNPN and CDR2 SVGIG (reference sequence). The V gene lost 5 bases and the J gene lost 6 bases, with 25 bases spanning the gap. The CDR3 nucleotides read TGTGCCTGGGCCCGCTATCGGCAGACTCGGCTTGATGAAAAACTGTTTTTT. Protein: CAWARYRQTRLDEKLFF.

The chain employs TRBV5-1 and TRBJ1-2; 7 nucleotides agree with TRBD1. Trimming took 5 bases from V and 3 from J; bases not matched to a gene: 7. From germline, CDR1 is SGHRS and CDR2 YFSETQ. The CDR3 spans 14 residues. This CDR3 reads CASSEGAPDYGYTF. The CDR3 DNA reads TGCGCCAGCAGTGAGGGGGCGCCCGACTATGGCTACACCTTC.

This chain uses TRBV29-1 with TRBJ2-7, with TRBD2 identical over 10 bases. Trimming took 7 bases from V and 3 from J; bases not matched to a gene: 6. The CDR3 has 13 amino acids. Germline CDR1 SQVTM, CDR2 ANQGSEA. The CDR3 protein is CSGAIAGGYEQYF. DNA of the CDR3: TGCAGCGGGGCGATAGCGGGAGGCTACGAGCAGTACTTC.

J is TRBJ1-2 and V is TRBV6-5, with D uncertain. The germline V gene has CDR1 MNHEY and CDR2 SVGAGI. Trimming took 0 bases from V and 4 from J, leaving 12 bases between them. The CDR3 has 15 residues. The CDR3 is CASSYSTESSYGYTF. The CDR3 nucleotides are TGTGCCAGCAGTTACTCGACGGAGTCTAGCTATGGCTACACCTTC.

V and J are TRBV7-9 and TRBJ2-1, with no clear D. This CDR3 contains 14 residues. Germline CDR1 and CDR2: SEHNR and FQNEAQ (reference sequence). Deletions cut 0 bases from V and 7 bases from J, with 10 bases between. The CDR3 spells CASSLALLVNEQFF. CDR3 nucleotide sequence: TGTGCCAGCAGCTTAGCCCTCCTAGTGAATGAGCAGTTCTTC.

This clone was found a few times. V and J are TRBV5-5 and TRBJ2-3; TRBD2 agrees at 10 bases. The CDR3 extends over 14 amino acids. Germline values: CDR1 SGHKS, CDR2 YYEKEE (reference sequence). Trimming took 6 bases from V and 4 from J; bases not matched to a gene: 5. The CDR3 DNA reads TGTGCCAGCAAGGGGCTAGCGGGAGCAGATACGCAGTATTTT. It encodes CASKGLAGADTQYF.

The J gene is TRBJ1-2, the V gene TRBV5-8, with TRBD1 matching over 10 bases. After removal of 2 bases from V and 3 bases from J, the junction contained 1 base not matched to a gene. The germline V gene encodes CDR1 SGHTS and CDR2 YDEGEE. The CDR3 sequence is 14 residues long. The CDR3 loop reads CASSFGTGDYGYTF. CDR3 DNA sequence: TGTGCCAGCAGCTTTGGGACAGGGGACTATGGCTACACCTTC.

This chain links TRBV4-3 with TRBJ1-2, with 8 bases matching TRBD1. Germline V gene data show CDR1 as LGHNA and CDR2 as YSLEER. Trimming cost V 1 base and J 4 bases; bases outside gene matches: 5. The length of the CDR3 is 15 residues. The CDR3 here is CASSQAGGDVYGYTF. For the CDR3, the DNA is TGCGCCAGCAGCCAAGCAGGGGGCGATGTCTATGGCTACACCTTC.

V and J are TRBV6-5 and TRBJ2-7; a weak D match, TRBD1 (5 bases). The V gene lost 6 bases and the J gene lost 6 bases, with 15 bases spanning the gap. Germline-derived CDR1 and CDR2 are MNHEY and SVGAGI. There are 13 residues in the CDR3. The CDR3 protein is CASSGTGPGEQYF. The CDR3 nucleotides are TGTGCCAGCAGCGGAACAGGTCCGGGCGAGCAGTACTTC.

The chain couples TRBV5-4 to TRBJ2-3; D is unresolved. The CDR3 consists of 13 residues. Germline CDR1 reads SGHNT; CDR2 reads YYREEE (reference sequence). V dropped 1 base and J dropped 6 bases, with 9 bases sitting between them. The CDR3 here is CASSLWSGDTQYF. The CDR3 nucleotides read TGTGCCAGCAGCTTGTGGAGTGGGGATACGCAGTATTTT.

The rearrangement joins TRBV4-2 to TRBJ1-1; D is ambiguous. CDR3 size: 16 residues. V was clipped by 4 bases and J by 3 bases, with 18 bases between them. From germline, CDR1 is LGHNA and CDR2 YNFKEQ. CDR3 protein: CASSRGLLGRDTEAFF. CDR3 nucleotides: TGTGCCAGCAGCCGAGGACTCCTGGGGAGGGACACTGAAGCTTTCTTT.

The chain is built from TRBV5-4 and TRBJ1-1, with TRBD1 identical over 9 bases. The CDR3 is 14 residues long. CDR1 and CDR2 (germline): SGHNT, YYREEE (reference sequence). V trimming: 3 bases; J trimming: 2 bases; junction bases outside the gene matches: 2. The chain's CDR3 is CASSSTGGNTEAFF. CDR3 nucleotides: TGTGCCAGCAGCTCAACAGGGGGCAACACTGAAGCTTTCTTT.

The rearrangement links TRBV7-2 to TRBJ2-1; no reliable D call. The V gene's germline CDR1 is SGHTA and CDR2 FQGNSA. The CDR3 loop spans 14 amino acids. Trimming pared 5 bases from V and 8 bases from J, leaving 16 bases between. Here the CDR3 DNA reads TGTGCCAGCAGCCTCGACCATAGCAATGATGAGCAGTTCTTC. Encoded protein: CASSLDHSNDEQFF.

The rearrangement links TRBV7-9 to TRBJ1-5; tentative D call: TRBD1 (6 bases). V shed 4 bases and J shed 5 bases, with 9 bases lying between them. CDR1 SEHNR and CDR2 FQNEAQ come from the germline V gene (reference sequence). The CDR3 totals 13 residues. The DNA of the CDR3 is TGTGCCAGCAGCTCAACAGGGCATCAGCCCCAGCATTTT. Translating gives CASSSTGHQPQHF.

The CDR3 sequence: CASSERTGGEETQYF. CDR3 DNA: TGTGCCAGCAGTGAGCGCACAGGGGGCGAGGAGACCCAGTACTTC. The gene calls are TRBV2 and TRBJ2-5; the match to TRBD1 covers 9 bases. With V trimmed by 3 bases and J by 5 bases, 7 bases remained unmatched. Germline V lookup: CDR1 SNHLY, CDR2 FYNNEI. The CDR3 consists of 15 residues.

This clone was observed once. The chain recombines TRBV28 with TRBJ1-1; 12 nucleotides match TRBD1. The ends lost 4 bases at V and 4 bases at J; junction bases unmatched: 7. The germline gives CDR1 MDHEN, CDR2 SYDVKM. The CDR3 contains 16 residues. As DNA, the CDR3 is TGTGCCAGCAGTTCCCCCGGGACAGGGGGCGGCACTGAAGCTTTCTTT. It is translated as CASSSPGTGGGTEAFF.

The chain combines TRBV7-7 with TRBJ2-3; D possibly corresponds to TRBD2 (7 bases). V dropped 1 base and J dropped 4 bases, with 18 bases sitting between them. CDR1 and CDR2 (germline): SSHAT, FNYEAQ (reference sequence). The CDR3 consists of 17 residues. The DNA for the CDR3 is TGTGCCAGCAGCTTAGTTCCTAGCGGAGGGGGGGCAGATACGCAGTATTTT. It codes for CASSLVPSGGGADTQYF.

The chain joins TRBV7-9 to TRBJ2-7; D is ambiguous. Trimming shortened V by 5 bases and J by 0 bases, and 14 bases separated the two germline ends. The CDR3 length is 15 residues. Germline V gene data show CDR1 as SEHNR and CDR2 as FQNEAQ (reference sequence). The CDR3 spells CASSPRNTSSYEQYF. The DNA of the CDR3 is TGTGCCAGCAGCCCCCGCAACACTTCCTCCTACGAGCAGTACTTC.

The chain uses TRBV5-5 and TRBJ2-7, with D possibly TRBD2 on 5 matching bases. Trimming stripped 4 bases from V and 3 bases from J, with 11 bases between. The germline CDR1 and CDR2 sequences are SGHKS and YYEKEE (reference sequence). The CDR3 contains 13 residues. The CDR3 DNA follows: TGTGCCAGCAGCATGCTAGCAAACTACGAGCAGTACTTC. It is translated as CASSMLANYEQYF.

The chain employs TRBV2 and TRBJ2-5; a weak D match, TRBD2 (5 bases). V dropped 6 bases and J dropped 5 bases, with 10 bases sitting between them. The CDR3 contains 12 residues. CDR1 and CDR2 from the germline V gene are SNHLY and FYNNEI. CDR3 nucleotides: TGTGCCAGCAGGGGAGATCAGGAGACCCAGTACTTC. Residues: CASRGDQETQYF.

This chain joins TRBV5-1 and TRBJ2-5; possible D gene TRBD2, 6 bases. The J call is doubtful: the DNA matches TRBJ2-7 better. The CDR3 sequence is 15 residues long. CDR1 is SGHRS and CDR2 is YFSETQ in the germline V gene. The CDR3 loop reads CASSLAGDSLYEQYF. CDR3 sequence (DNA): TGCGCCAGCAGCTTGGCCGGGGACTCCCTATACGAGCAGTACTTC.

In the case of this clone: Other nucleotide sequences in the sample specify the same CDR3. The chain combines TRBV29-1 with TRBJ2-3; 7 positions match TRBD2. The length of the CDR3 is 15 residues. V lost 4 bases and J lost 3; bases outside the gene matches: 10. The germline CDR1 and CDR2 sequences are SQVTM and ANQGSEA. This CDR3 is CSVVGAGVSTDTQYF. CDR3 nucleotide sequence: TGCAGCGTTGTTGGCGCGGGAGTAAGTACAGATACGCAGTATTTT.

The J gene is TRBJ2-1, the V gene TRBV5-1, with D uncertain. Germline loops: CDR1 SGHRS, CDR2 YFSETQ. This CDR3 region has 15 residues. V was trimmed by 0 bases and J by 2 bases, leaving 9 bases between them. This CDR3 is CASSLVGLTYNEQFF. The CDR3 DNA is TGCGCCAGCAGCTTGGTGGGCCTCACCTACAATGAGCAGTTCTTC.

This chain joins TRBV7-9 and TRBJ2-7, with 7 nucleotides matching TRBD2. Germline CDR1 reads SEHNR; CDR2 reads FQNEAQ (reference sequence). J gave up 9 bases and V 1 base, and 6 bases lay outside the gene matches. The CDR3 consists of 13 residues. The CDR3 DNA is TGTGCCAGCAGCTTAGGGCCATCGGGGGGGCAGTACTTC. Residues: CASSLGPSGGQYF.